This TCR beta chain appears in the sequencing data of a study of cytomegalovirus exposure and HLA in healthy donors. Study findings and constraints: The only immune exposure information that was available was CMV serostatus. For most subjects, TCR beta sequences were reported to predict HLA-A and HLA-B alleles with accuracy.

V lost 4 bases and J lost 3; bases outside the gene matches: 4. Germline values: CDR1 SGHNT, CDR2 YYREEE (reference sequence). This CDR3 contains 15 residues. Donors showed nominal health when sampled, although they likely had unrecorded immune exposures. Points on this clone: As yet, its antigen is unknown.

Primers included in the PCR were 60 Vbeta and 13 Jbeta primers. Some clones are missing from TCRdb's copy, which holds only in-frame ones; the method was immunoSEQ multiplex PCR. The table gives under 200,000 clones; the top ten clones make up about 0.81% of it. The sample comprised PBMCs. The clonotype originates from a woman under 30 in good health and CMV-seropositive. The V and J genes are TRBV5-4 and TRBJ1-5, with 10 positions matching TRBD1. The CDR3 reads CASSPGQGTNQPQHF. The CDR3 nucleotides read TGTGCCAGCAGCCCGGGACAGGGGACCAATCAGCCCCAGCATTTT.